A selection of T cell receptor beta chains follows, all from one sample in a study of shared clonotypes between healthy human individuals. Generated by immunoSEQ multiplex PCR, the TCRdb table keeps only in-frame clones and is missing some. The sample contains 2.3 million or so clones, 90% to 95% of which appear only once. The specimen was naive CD4+ T cells from PBMCs. The receptor source for this set is a man in his late teens or twenties in good health. Some clones in this sample may be carry-over from other donors' samples. CDR3s include the opening cysteine and the closing phenylalanine or tryptophan. D genes are given only for firm matches. Part of the rows lack a size; the others show once, few, many or a class for expanded clones.

TRBV9	NA	NA	TRBJ2-5	CASSVEPIWETQYF	TGTGCCAGCAGCGTAGAGCCGATCTGGGAGACCCAGTACTTC
TRBV28	TRBD1	NA	TRBJ2-7	CASSFLMAWTGPDYEQYF	TGTGCCAGCAGTTTTTTAATGGCCTGGACAGGGCCAGACTACGAGCAGTACTTC
TRBV5-1	NA	NA	TRBJ1-2	CAGRTGPSNYGYTF	TGCGCCGGCAGAACCGGGCCATCTAACTATGGCTACACCTTC
TRBV6-1	TRBD1	NA	TRBJ1-5	CASSEAGRGGNQPQHF	TGTGCCAGCAGTGAAGCGGGCAGGGGGGGCAATCAGCCCCAGCATTTT
TRBV11-1	NA	few	TRBJ2-6	CASSALSGANVLTF	TGTGCCAGCAGCGCCCTGTCTGGGGCCAACGTCCTGACTTTC
TRBV7-6	NA	NA	TRBJ2-7	CASSSRVGPSYEQYF	TGTGCCAGCAGCTCCCGGGTTGGACCCTCCTACGAGCAGTACTTC
TRBV5-5	NA	NA	TRBJ1-4	CASSPTATNEKLFF	TGTGCCAGCAGCCCCACAGCAACTAATGAAAAACTGTTTTTT
TRBV18	NA	NA	TRBJ1-2	CASSPNLSWGYTF	TGTGCCAGCTCACCTAACCTAAGCTGGGGCTACACCTTC
TRBV28	TRBD1	NA	TRBJ2-7	CASGRTGASYEQYF	TGTGCCAGCGGCAGGACAGGGGCCTCCTACGAGCAGTACTTC
TRBV28	TRBD2	NA	TRBJ2-2	CASSERGFNTGELFF	TGTGCCAGCTCCGAGCGGGGTTTTAACACCGGGGAGCTGTTTTTT
TRBV5-1	NA	NA	TRBJ2-5	CASSSQGQETQYF	TGCGCCAGCAGCTCCCAGGGTCAAGAGACCCAGTACTTC
TRBV19	TRBD1	NA	TRBJ2-5	CASSPLKGGSEFGSGETQYF	TGTGCCAGTAGTCCACTCAAAGGGGGCTCGGAGTTCGGTTCGGGAGAGACCCAGTACTTC
TRBV7-9	NA	NA	TRBJ1-5	CASSLEEGPYEPQHF	TGTGCCAGCAGCTTAGAGGAGGGGCCCTACGAGCCCCAGCATTTT
TRBV2	NA	NA	TRBJ2-1	CASTMQNYNEQFF	TGTGCCAGCACGATGCAAAACTACAATGAGCAGTTCTTC
TRBV5-4	TRBD2	NA	TRBJ2-7	CASRSGTSGSLGSYEQYF	TGTGCCAGCAGGTCCGGGACTAGCGGGTCCTTGGGCTCCTACGAGCAGTACTTC
TRBV29-1	NA	NA	TRBJ1-1	CSCRGDTEAFF	TGCAGCTGTCGAGGGGACACTGAAGCTTTCTTT
TRBV7-2	NA	NA	TRBJ2-5	CASSNPGVPKTQYF	TGTGCCAGCAGCAACCCGGGGGTCCCAAAGACCCAGTACTTC
TRBV28	TRBD1	NA	TRBJ1-2	CASSSTGGESYGYTF	TGTGCCAGCAGCAGTACAGGGGGCGAGAGCTATGGCTACACCTTC
TRBV10-3	TRBD1	NA	TRBJ1-1	CAIRTGMNTEAFF	TGTGCCATAAGGACAGGTATGAACACTGAAGCTTTCTTT
TRBV1	NA	NA	TRBJ2-3	CTKYGGGNTDTQYF	TGCACCAAATATGGGGGCGGGAACACAGATACGCAGTATTTT
TRBV5-1	TRBD2	NA	TRBJ2-1	CASSLVGTSANEQFF	TGCGCCAGCAGCTTGGTGGGGACTAGCGCCAATGAGCAGTTCTTC
TRBV9	TRBD1	NA	TRBJ2-4	CASSADDGTGTIKVAKNIQYF	TGTGCCAGCAGCGCAGACGATGGGACAGGGACAATTAAAGTAGCCAAAAACATTCAGTACTTC
TRBV10-3	NA	NA	TRBJ2-5	CATQGAETQYF	TGTGCCACTCAGGGCGCTGAGACCCAGTACTTC
TRBV7-9	TRBD1	NA	TRBJ1-1	CASSLNPGQGRAEAFF	TGTGCCAGCAGCTTAAATCCCGGACAGGGGAGGGCTGAAGCTTTCTTT
TRBV19	NA	few	TRBJ1-5	CARGGPPSNQPQHF	TGTGCGAGGGGGGGACCCCCTAGCAATCAGCCCCAGCATTTT
TRBV25-1	TRBD1	few	TRBJ1-2	CASSPRDRGETYGYTF	TGTGCCAGCAGTCCCCGGGACAGGGGCGAGACCTATGGCTACACCTTC
TRBV28	TRBD1	once	TRBJ2-3	CASSPAGGLADTQYF	TGTGCCAGCAGTCCTGCAGGGGGTTTAGCAGATACGCAGTATTTT
TRBV15	NA	NA	TRBJ2-1	CATSRDLKAVPSNLGGEFF	TGTGCCACCAGCAGAGATCTGAAGGCCGTACCCTCTAATTTGGGTGGTGAGTTCTTC
TRBV4-3	TRBD1	NA	TRBJ2-6	CASSHAGRGPNGANVLTF	TGCGCCAGCAGCCATGCCGGCAGGGGGCCTAACGGGGCCAACGTCCTGACTTTC
TRBV6-6	NA	NA	TRBJ2-7	CASSFGTASYEQYF	TGTGCCAGCAGTTTTGGGACGGCATCCTACGAGCAGTACTTC
TRBV18	NA	NA	TRBJ1-2	CASSPQGSMDGYTF	TGTGCCAGCTCACCACAGGGGAGCATGGATGGCTACACCTTC
TRBV19	NA	NA	TRBJ2-5	CASTSAETQYF	TGTGCCAGTACCAGTGCAGAGACCCAGTACTTC
TRBV27	NA	NA	TRBJ1-1	CASSLGFPGDTEAFF	TGTGCCAGCAGTTTAGGCTTTCCCGGGGACACTGAAGCTTTCTTT
TRBV5-1	TRBD2	NA	TRBJ2-3	CASSLDTSGRRTDTQYF	TGCGCCAGCAGCTTGGATACTAGCGGGAGGAGGACAGATACGCAGTATTTT
TRBV19	TRBD1	NA	TRBJ2-2	CASRKPPGQGANTGELFF	TGTGCCAGTAGGAAACCCCCCGGACAGGGAGCTAACACCGGGGAGCTGTTTTTT
TRBV29-1	NA	NA	TRBJ2-5	CSVEGVALETQYF	TGCAGCGTTGAAGGGGTAGCTTTAGAGACCCAGTACTTC
TRBV9	NA	few	TRBJ1-5	CASSNLQGEPQHF	TGTGCCAGCAGCAACCTACAGGGTGAGCCCCAGCATTTT
TRBV7-2	NA	NA	TRBJ2-7	CASSQHTSYEQYF	TGTGCCAGCAGCCAACACACATCCTACGAGCAGTACTTC
TRBV28	TRBD1	NA	TRBJ1-2	CASSGRDRATNYGYTF	TGTGCCAGCAGTGGCCGGGACAGGGCCACCAACTATGGCTACACCTTC
TRBV7-8	TRBD2	NA	TRBJ2-5	CASSLGASGLETQYF	TGTGCCAGCAGCTTAGGGGCTAGCGGGTTGGAGACCCAGTACTTC
TRBV11-3	NA	NA	TRBJ2-1	CASSFRGSYNEQFF	TGTGCCAGCAGCTTCCGGGGTTCCTACAATGAGCAGTTCTTC
TRBV5-1	NA	once	TRBJ2-5	CASSRERIETQYF	TGCGCCAGCAGTCGGGAGCGGATAGAGACCCAGTACTTC
TRBV11-2	NA	once	TRBJ2-5	CASSSGETQYF	TGTGCCAGCAGCTCCGGGGAGACCCAGTACTTC
TRBV2	NA	NA	TRBJ1-5	CASSETAPGYQPQHF	TGTGCCAGCAGTGAAACAGCGCCGGGATATCAGCCCCAGCATTTT
TRBV5-4	TRBD2	NA	TRBJ2-7	CASSHGASGSNSEQYF	TGTGCCAGCAGCCATGGGGCTAGCGGGAGTAATTCCGAGCAGTACTTC
TRBV5-1	NA	NA	TRBJ1-1	CASSLEGMNTEAFF	TGCGCCAGCAGCTTGGAGGGCATGAACACTGAAGCTTTCTTT